Listed below are T cell receptor beta chains from one sample, sequenced in a study of cytomegalovirus exposure and HLA in healthy donors. Libraries were prepared by immunoSEQ multiplex PCR; TCRdb keeps only in-frame clonotypes and omits some of them. The sample contains some 120,000 clones, around three quarters of which appear only once. Sequenced material: PBMCs. These receptors were obtained from a woman aged 18-30 years in good health and CMV-seropositive. Both conserved end residues are part of each CDR3. Each record gives: V gene, D gene, CDR3 length, J gene, clone size, CDR3 DNA, CDR3 protein. D genes are given only for firm matches. Size is omitted from some rows. Given values are once, few, many or a class for expanded clones.

TRBV7-9	TRBD1	12	TRBJ1-2	NA	TGTTCCATAAGGAGACAGGGAAACGGCTACACCTTC	CSIRRQGNGYTF
TRBV25-1	NA	18	TRBJ1-6	NA	TGTGCCAGCAGTGAAGGAGGACTCCCTTTCTCCTATAATTCACCCCTCCACTTT	CASSEGGLPFSYNSPLHF
TRBV5-3	TRBD1	20	TRBJ2-7	NA	TGTGCCAGAAGCTCGTTGAAGAGGACAGGTGGACGGGGCCTCCCCTACGAGCAGTACTTC	CARSSLKRTGGRGLPYEQYF
TRBV28	TRBD2	13	TRBJ2-1	NA	TGTGCCAGCAGTTTAAGCGGGGCTGATGAGCAGTTCTTC	CASSLSGADEQFF
TRBV6-5	TRBD2	14	TRBJ2-3	NA	TGTGCCAGCAGTCTAGCGGGAACTCCAAGGACGCAGTATTTT	CASSLAGTPRTQYF
TRBV19	NA	14	TRBJ2-7	NA	TGTGCCACCTCCCGTCAGGGGCAAGGCTACGAGCAGTACTTC	CATSRQGQGYEQYF
TRBV4-2	TRBD2	16	TRBJ2-7	few	TGTGCCAGCAGCCAATACCCCATAGCGGGAGGGTACGAGCAGTACTTC	CASSQYPIAGGYEQYF
TRBV7-9	NA	15	TRBJ1-4	NA	TGTGCCAGCAGCGATTTAACTATTAGGGGGGAAAAACTGTTTTTT	CASSDLTIRGEKLFF
TRBV28	NA	15	TRBJ2-3	few	TGTGCCAGCAGTCGCGACAGGCCGAGCACAGATACGCAGTATTTT	CASSRDRPSTDTQYF
TRBV7-3	NA	15	TRBJ2-1	NA	TGTGCCAGCAGCTTACCCGGGGGTGAGCGAAATGAGCAGTTCTTC	CASSLPGGERNEQFF
TRBV6-5	TRBD2	15	TRBJ2-1	NA	TGTGCCAGCAGTTACGTGCGGGAGGGTAACAATGAGCAGTTCTTC	CASSYVREGNNEQFF
TRBV10-1	TRBD2	16	TRBJ2-3	NA	TGCGCCAGCAGCCCCGTTAGCGGGAGGGCGAGAGATACGCAGTATTTT	CASSPVSGRARDTQYF
TRBV2	TRBD1	13	TRBJ2-7	NA	TGTGCCAGCAGTATCCGGGACAGCTACGAGCAGTACTTC	CASSIRDSYEQYF
TRBV12-5	NA	17	TRBJ2-6	once	TGTGGTAGTGGTCCACAGCTGGGCCCTGCTGGGGCCAACGTCCTGACTTTC	CGSGPQLGPAGANVLTF
TRBV30	TRBD1	15	TRBJ1-3	NA	TGTGCCTGGTGCCGGGACAGGGGGACTGGAAACACCATATATTTT	CAWCRDRGTGNTIYF
TRBV4-2	NA	16	TRBJ2-6	NA	TGTGCCAGCAGCCCGAGGGAAAGGTCTGGGGCCAACGTCCTGACTTTC	CASSPRERSGANVLTF
TRBV5-6	TRBD1	13	TRBJ1-2	few	TGTGCCAGCAGCCAGGACAGGGGACATGGCTACACCTTC	CASSQDRGHGYTF
TRBV11-2	TRBD1	15	TRBJ1-2	NA	TGTGCCAGCAGCTCACCGGGACAGAAAAACTATGGCTACACCTTC	CASSSPGQKNYGYTF
TRBV9	NA	16	TRBJ2-7	NA	TGTGCCAGCAGCGTAGAAGCGAACATTAGCTCCTACGAGCAGTACTTC	CASSVEANISSYEQYF
TRBV4-1	NA	14	TRBJ1-3	once	TGCGCCAGCAGCCAGGCGGGGGAGGAAAACACCATATATTTT	CASSQAGEENTIYF
TRBV9	NA	15	TRBJ1-2	NA	TGTGCCAGCAGCGATGTTTTCGGGGGGGGAGATGGCTACACCTTC	CASSDVFGGGDGYTF
TRBV7-2	TRBD2	14	TRBJ2-7	NA	TGTGCCAGCAGCCCCGGGACTAGCGGGTACGAGCAGTACTTC	CASSPGTSGYEQYF
TRBV5-6	TRBD2	16	TRBJ2-2	NA	TGTGCCAGCAGCTATGGACTAGCGGGATTGACCGGGGAGCTGTTTTTT	CASSYGLAGLTGELFF
TRBV10-1	NA	12	TRBJ2-1	NA	TGCGCCAGCAGTGCGGGCTACAATGAGCAGTTCTTC	CASSAGYNEQFF
TRBV5-1	NA	17	TRBJ2-5	NA	TGCGCCAGCAGCTTGGAGGGCCCTAGGACAGACCAAGAGACCCAGTACTTC	CASSLEGPRTDQETQYF
TRBV5-6	TRBD2	17	TRBJ2-5	NA	TGTGCCAGCAGCTTTAGCGGCGGGAGCCCGACTCAAGAGACCCAGTACTTC	CASSFSGGSPTQETQYF
TRBV28	NA	12	TRBJ1-1	NA	TGTGCCAGCAGTTTAGTACGGAGGCGGGCTTTCTTT	CASSLVRRRAFF
TRBV5-1	NA	15	TRBJ2-2	NA	TGCGCCAGCAGCTTTAGGAGCGGGAACACCGGGGAGCTGTTTTTT	CASSFRSGNTGELFF
TRBV7-9	TRBD2	15	TRBJ2-1	once	TGTGCCAGCAGCTCGGGGCTAGCGGTCTACAATGAGCAGTTCTTC	CASSSGLAVYNEQFF
TRBV6-5	TRBD1	14	TRBJ2-5	once	TGTGCCAGCAGCTACAGGGGGCCCCAAGAGACCCAGTACTTC	CASSYRGPQETQYF
TRBV30	NA	11	TRBJ2-7	NA	TGTGCCTGGAGCCTCTACTACGAGCAGTACTTC	CAWSLYYEQYF
TRBV5-1	NA	13	TRBJ1-1	NA	TGCGCCAGCAGCTTGGCTAAAAACACTGAAGCTTTCTTT	CASSLAKNTEAFF
TRBV4-1	NA	13	TRBJ1-2	NA	TGCGCCAGCAGCCAAGATATAAACTATGGCTACACCTTC	CASSQDINYGYTF
TRBV19	TRBD1	15	TRBJ1-1	NA	TGTGCCAGTCTGAACGGGGTTGACAGGGTTGGTGAAGCTTTCTTT	CASLNGVDRVGEAFF
TRBV6-4	NA	19	TRBJ1-5	few	TGTGCCAGCAGTGACAACTTCGTTCAGGGAACCCTTAGCAATCAGCCCCAGCATTTT	CASSDNFVQGTLSNQPQHF
TRBV7-9	NA	13	TRBJ1-2	NA	TGTGCCAGCAGCTTCCTTACAGGTCCTCCTCGATCCTTC	CASSFLTGPPRSF
TRBV5-1	NA	14	TRBJ2-7	NA	TGCGCCAGCAGCCCGAGACTAGTGCCAGACGAGCAGTACTTC	CASSPRLVPDEQYF
TRBV19	NA	15	TRBJ1-3	few	TGTGCCAGTAGTATTCAGAGGGCAGCTGGAAACACCATATATTTT	CASSIQRAAGNTIYF
TRBV6-5	NA	14	TRBJ1-4	NA	TGTGCCAGCAGTTATCTGAAGCGGTCCGAAAAACTGTTTTTT	CASSYLKRSEKLFF
TRBV5-4	TRBD1	14	TRBJ2-7	NA	TGTGCCAGCAGCTGGGACAGGGGGGGACGGGAGCAGTACTTC	CASSWDRGGREQYF
TRBV5-1	TRBD1	14	TRBJ2-7	few	TGCGCCAGCAGCCGGGACAGGAGCTCCTACGAGCAGTACTTC	CASSRDRSSYEQYF
TRBV7-7	NA	14	TRBJ1-1	once	TGTGCTAGCAGCCCTCTCGGGAGCGCCACTGAAGCTTTCTTT	CASSPLGSATEAFF
TRBV19	TRBD2	14	TRBJ2-7	NA	TGTGCCACGGGACTAGCCGGAAGCAGGTACGAGCAGTACTTC	CATGLAGSRYEQYF
TRBV7-8	NA	15	TRBJ2-7	once	TGTGCCAGCAGCTTAGCGCAGGGTTTACTCTACGAGCAGTACTTC	CASSLAQGLLYEQYF
TRBV21-1	NA	14	TRBJ1-2	NA	TGTGCCAGCAGCTCACGGACAGACCTCTATGGCTACACCTTC	CASSSRTDLYGYTF
TRBV30	NA	12	TRBJ1-5	few	TGTGCCTGGAGTGTCCCCGGACAGTCCCTGAATTTT	CAWSVPGQSLNF
TRBV5-1	NA	14	TRBJ2-1	NA	TGCGCCAGCAGCCTGCGAAACTCCTACAATGAGCAGTTCTTC	CASSLRNSYNEQFF
TRBV2	NA	13	TRBJ2-2	NA	TGTGCCAGCAGTGCCAGGAACACCGGGGAGCTGTTTTTT	CASSARNTGELFF
TRBV5-1	NA	12	TRBJ2-1	NA	TGCGCCAGCAGCCAGCCTAGCAATGAGCAGTTCTTC	CASSQPSNEQFF
TRBV30	NA	17	TRBJ1-1	few	TGTGCCTGGAGCGAATATGGGGGGGGACGGAATGGCGCTGAAGCTTTCTTT	CAWSEYGGGRNGAEAFF
TRBV18	NA	16	TRBJ1-5	NA	TGTGCCAGCTCACCAACAGGGTCGACCTCCAATCAGCCCCAGCATTTT	CASSPTGSTSNQPQHF
TRBV27	NA	17	TRBJ1-4	few	TGTGCCAGCAGTTTATACCAGGGAATCACCACTAATGAAAAACTGTTTTTT	CASSLYQGITTNEKLFF
TRBV5-1	TRBD1	14	TRBJ1-2	few	TGCGCCAGCAGGCCTCAGGGGGCGGACTATGGCTACACCTTC	CASRPQGADYGYTF
TRBV11-2	TRBD2	15	TRBJ2-1	NA	TGTGCCAGCAGCTCACTAGCGGGAGGGTACAATGAGCAGTTCTTC	CASSSLAGGYNEQFF
TRBV27	NA	14	TRBJ2-3	NA	TGTGCCAGCACCGAGAGGGCCGCCAAAGATACGCAGTATTTT	CASTERAAKDTQYF
TRBV2	TRBD1	17	TRBJ2-1	NA	TGTGCCAGCAGACGGACAGGGTCGGGGGAGTATGGTAATGAGCAGTTCTTC	CASRRTGSGEYGNEQFF
TRBV7-9	NA	14	TRBJ2-7	NA	TGTGCCAGCAGCACCCCCCAGATCCCCTACGAGCAGTACTTC	CASSTPQIPYEQYF